These T cell receptor beta chains were read from a single sample in a study of blood T cell repertoires in COVID-19. Repertoires were generated with immunoSEQ multiplex PCR, while TCRdb's copy carries only in-frame clones and drops some. The sample yields about 200,000 clones, approximately 85% seen once. Sequencing used PBMCs or T cells enriched from blood (not recorded which). The receptor set was obtained from a man in his forties or fifties with acute COVID-19. The CDR3 runs from the conserved cysteine through the conserved F or W. Each record gives: J gene, V gene, D gene, clone size, CDR3 protein, CDR3 DNA. The D gene is left open where the match is weak. Clone size, where shown, is once, few, many, or a class for clones that have expanded.

TRBJ2-1,TRBV7-3,NA,NA,CASSSRAGSYNEQFF,TGTGCCAGCAGCTCCCGGGCGGGTTCCTACAATGAGCAGTTCTTC
TRBJ2-3,TRBV7-2,TRBD2,NA,CASSFPGLATDTQYF,TGTGCCAGCAGCTTCCCGGGACTAGCCACAGATACGCAGTATTTT
TRBJ2-2,TRBV28,NA,NA,CASNIYSGANTGELFF,TGTGCCAGCAATATCTATAGCGGAGCGAACACCGGGGAGCTGTTTTTT
TRBJ2-3,TRBV7-7,TRBD1,NA,CASSLGQGADTQYF,TGTGCTAGCAGCTTGGGACAGGGGGCCGATACGCAGTATTTT
TRBJ2-7,TRBV9,TRBD2,NA,CASSAGGKYEQYF,TGTGCCAGCAGCGCGGGGGGGAAATACGAGCAGTACTTC
TRBJ2-7,TRBV7-2,NA,NA,CASSKDPLRGEQYF,TGTGCCAGCAGCAAGGACCCTCTAAGGGGCGAGCAGTACTTC
TRBJ2-1,TRBV7-6,NA,NA,CASNIRDSHYNEQFF,TGTGCCAGCAACATCCGGGACTCCCATTACAATGAGCAGTTCTTC
TRBJ1-4,TRBV6-5,TRBD1,NA,CASSYRFGQGEFF,TGTGCCAGCAGTTACCGATTCGGGCAGGGGGAATTTTTT
TRBJ2-1,TRBV28,NA,NA,CASSSRDRRPVEQFF,TGTGCCAGCAGTTCGCGGGACCGTCGCCCCGTCGAGCAGTTCTTC
TRBJ2-5,TRBV27,NA,NA,CASSFQGTRETQYF,TGTGCCAGCAGTTTCCAGGGGACGAGGGAGACCCAGTACTTC
TRBJ2-1,TRBV10-2,TRBD1,NA,CGTGGNNEQFF,TGCGGGACAGGGGGTAACAATGAGCAGTTCTTC
TRBJ1-2,TRBV29-1,NA,NA,CSVKQSLYGYTF,TGCAGCGTTAAACAGTCGCTATATGGCTACACCTTC
TRBJ2-5,TRBV29-1,TRBD1,NA,CSAGTAETQYF,TGCAGCGCCGGGACAGCAGAGACCCAGTACTTC
TRBJ2-5,TRBV7-2,TRBD2,NA,CASSLLPTSGRAHGETQYF,TGTGCCAGCAGCCTGCTGCCGACTAGCGGGAGGGCCCATGGAGAGACCCAGTACTTC
TRBJ2-5,TRBV7-2,NA,NA,CASSLGLGWETQYF,TGTGCCAGCAGCTTAGGACTAGGGTGGGAGACCCAGTACTTC
TRBJ2-1,TRBV7-2,NA,NA,CASSLEGLPSVYEQFF,TGTGCCAGCAGCTTAGAGGGTCTACCTAGCGTCTATGAGCAGTTCTTC
TRBJ1-4,TRBV4-1,NA,NA,CASSQGDGAGEKLFF,TGCGCCAGCAGCCAAGGTGACGGCGCAGGAGAAAAACTGTTTTTT
TRBJ2-1,TRBV18,NA,NA,CASSPPAPRGTQEQFF,TGTGCCAGCTCACCACCGGCGCCTAGAGGAACTCAGGAGCAGTTCTTC
TRBJ1-5,TRBV28,NA,NA,CASRKNRVASQPQHF,TGTGCCAGCAGAAAAAACAGGGTTGCAAGCCAGCCCCAGCATTTT
TRBJ1-2,TRBV2,NA,NA,CASRQGSGYTF,TGTGCCAGCAGGCAGGGTTCTGGCTACACCTTC
TRBJ1-5,TRBV5-6,TRBD1,once,CASSLEGQGFQPQHF,TGTGCCAGCAGCTTGGAGGGACAGGGCTTTCAGCCCCAGCATTTT
TRBJ2-6,TRBV11-2,NA,NA,CASSPFRANVLTF,TGTGCCAGCAGCCCCTTCCGGGCCAACGTCCTGACTTTC
TRBJ2-1,TRBV6-6,NA,NA,CASSPSQSLSYNEQFF,TGTGCCAGCAGCCCTAGCCAAAGTCTCTCCTACAATGAGCAGTTCTTC